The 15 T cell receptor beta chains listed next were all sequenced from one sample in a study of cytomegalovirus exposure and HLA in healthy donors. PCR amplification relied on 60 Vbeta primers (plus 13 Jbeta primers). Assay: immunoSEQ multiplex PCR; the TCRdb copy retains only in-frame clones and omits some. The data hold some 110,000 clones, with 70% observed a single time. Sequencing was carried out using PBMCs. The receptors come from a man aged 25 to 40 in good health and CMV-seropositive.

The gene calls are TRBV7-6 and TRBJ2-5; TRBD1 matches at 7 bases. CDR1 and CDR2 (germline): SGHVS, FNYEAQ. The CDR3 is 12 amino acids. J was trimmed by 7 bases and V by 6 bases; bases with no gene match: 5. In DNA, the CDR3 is TGTGCCAGCAGACCGACAGGGAGGACCCAGTACTTC. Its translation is CASRPTGRTQYF.

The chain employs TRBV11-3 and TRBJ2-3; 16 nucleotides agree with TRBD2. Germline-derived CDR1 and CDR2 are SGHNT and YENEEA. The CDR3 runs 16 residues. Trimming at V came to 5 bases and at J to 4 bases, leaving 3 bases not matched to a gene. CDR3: CASSPGTSGRADTQYF. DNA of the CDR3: TGTGCCAGCAGCCCAGGGACTAGCGGGAGGGCAGATACGCAGTATTTT.

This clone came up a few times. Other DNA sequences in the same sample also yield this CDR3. The CDR3 bases are TGTGCCAGCAGCTTAGCGTCCAGGGACACTGAAGCTTTCTTT. Amino acids: CASSLASRDTEAFF. The chain couples TRBV7-2 to TRBJ1-1, with D tentatively TRBD1 (5 bases). The CDR3 has 14 amino acids. V dropped 0 bases and J dropped 3 bases, with 8 bases sitting between them. The germline V gene has CDR1 SGHTA and CDR2 FQGNSA. Full variable domain (outside the CDR3, taken from reference TRBV7-2 and TRBJ1-1): GAGVSQSPSNKVTEKGKDVELRCDPISGHTALYWYRQSLGQGLEFLIYFQGNSAPDKSGLPSDRFSAERTGGSVSTLTIQRTQQEDSAVYLCASSLASRDTEAFFGQGTRLTVV.

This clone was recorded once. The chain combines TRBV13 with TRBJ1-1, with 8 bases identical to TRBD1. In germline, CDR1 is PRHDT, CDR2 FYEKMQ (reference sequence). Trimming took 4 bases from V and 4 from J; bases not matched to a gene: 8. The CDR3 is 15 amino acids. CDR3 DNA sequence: TGTGCCAGCAGCTCATACCAGGGGGCGGGCACTGAAGCTTTCTTT. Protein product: CASSSYQGAGTEAFF.

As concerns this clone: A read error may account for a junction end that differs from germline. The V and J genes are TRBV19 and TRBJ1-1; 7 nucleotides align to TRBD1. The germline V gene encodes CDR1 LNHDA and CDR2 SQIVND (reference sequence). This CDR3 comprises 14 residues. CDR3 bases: TGTGCCAGTAGAATAGCGACAGGGCTCACTGAAGCTTTCTTT. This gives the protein CASRIATGLTEAFF.

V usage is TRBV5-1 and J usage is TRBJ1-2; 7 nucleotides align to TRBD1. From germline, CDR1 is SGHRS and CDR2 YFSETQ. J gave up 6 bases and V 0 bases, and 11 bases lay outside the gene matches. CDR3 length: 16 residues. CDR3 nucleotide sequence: TGCGCCAGCAGCTTGGCAAGGGGTCGACAGGGCGATGGCTACACCTTC. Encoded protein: CASSLARGRQGDGYTF.

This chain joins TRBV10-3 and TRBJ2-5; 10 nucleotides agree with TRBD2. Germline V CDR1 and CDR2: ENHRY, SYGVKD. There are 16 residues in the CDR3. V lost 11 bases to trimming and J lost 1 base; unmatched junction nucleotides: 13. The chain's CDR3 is CASSVSSGGFQETQYF. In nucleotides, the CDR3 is TGTGCCTCCTCCGTATCTAGCGGGGGATTCCAAGAGACCCAGTACTTC.

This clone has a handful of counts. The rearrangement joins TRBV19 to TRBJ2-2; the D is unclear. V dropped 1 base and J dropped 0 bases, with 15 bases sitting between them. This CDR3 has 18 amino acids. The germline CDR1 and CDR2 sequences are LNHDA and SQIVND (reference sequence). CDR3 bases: TGTGCCAGTAGTATAGGGGTCAGGCGAACCTCGAACACCGGGGAGCTGTTTTTT. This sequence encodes CASSIGVRRTSNTGELFF.

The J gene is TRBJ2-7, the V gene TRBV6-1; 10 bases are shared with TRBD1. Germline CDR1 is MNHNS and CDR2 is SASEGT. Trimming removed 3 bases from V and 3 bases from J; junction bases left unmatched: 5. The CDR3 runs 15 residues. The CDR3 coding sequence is TGTGCCAGCAGTGAGTTGACAGGGGGCGTCTACGAGCAGTACTTC. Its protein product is CASSELTGGVYEQYF.

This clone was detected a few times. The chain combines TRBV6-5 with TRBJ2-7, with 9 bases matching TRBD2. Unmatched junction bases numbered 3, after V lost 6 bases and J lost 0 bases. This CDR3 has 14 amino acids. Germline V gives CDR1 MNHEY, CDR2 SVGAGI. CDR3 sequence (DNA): TGTGCCAGCAGCCCGACTAGCGGCTCCTACGAGCAGTACTTC. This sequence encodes CASSPTSGSYEQYF.

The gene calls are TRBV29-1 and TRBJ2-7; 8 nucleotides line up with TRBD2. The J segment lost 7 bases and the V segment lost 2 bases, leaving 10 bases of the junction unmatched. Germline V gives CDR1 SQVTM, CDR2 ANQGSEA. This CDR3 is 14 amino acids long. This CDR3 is CSVELTQAGGEQYF. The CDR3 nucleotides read TGCAGCGTTGAACTTACCCAGGCGGGGGGAGAGCAGTACTTC.

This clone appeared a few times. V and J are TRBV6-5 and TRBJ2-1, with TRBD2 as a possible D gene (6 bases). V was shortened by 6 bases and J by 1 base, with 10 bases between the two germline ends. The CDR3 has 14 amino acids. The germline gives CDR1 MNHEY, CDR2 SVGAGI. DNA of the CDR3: TGTGCCAGCAGAAGCGGGTCTTCCTACAATGAGCAGTTCTTC. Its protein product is CASRSGSSYNEQFF.

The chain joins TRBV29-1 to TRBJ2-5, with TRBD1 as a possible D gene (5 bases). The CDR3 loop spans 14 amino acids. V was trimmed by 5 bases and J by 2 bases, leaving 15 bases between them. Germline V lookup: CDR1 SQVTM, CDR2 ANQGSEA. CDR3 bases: TGCAGCGTTTGGTTGTCCAGGGCTCAAGAGACCCAGTACTTC. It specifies CSVWLSRAQETQYF.

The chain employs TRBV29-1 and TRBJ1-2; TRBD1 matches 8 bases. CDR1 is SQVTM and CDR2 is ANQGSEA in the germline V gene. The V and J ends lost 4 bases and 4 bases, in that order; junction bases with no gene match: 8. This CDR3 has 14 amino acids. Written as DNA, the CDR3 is TGCAGCGTTGCCCCCGGGACAGGATCCTATGGCTACACCTTC. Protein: CSVAPGTGSYGYTF.

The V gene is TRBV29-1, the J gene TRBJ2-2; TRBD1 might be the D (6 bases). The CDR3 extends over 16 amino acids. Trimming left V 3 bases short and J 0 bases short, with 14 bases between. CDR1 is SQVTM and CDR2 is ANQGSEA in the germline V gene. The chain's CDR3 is CSVDKGVHANTGELFF. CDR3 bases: TGCAGCGTTGATAAGGGGGTGCACGCGAACACCGGGGAGCTGTTTTTT.